This passage covers 9 T cell receptor beta chains from one sample sequenced in a study of blood T cell repertoires in COVID-19. Sequencing used immunoSEQ multiplex PCR; TCRdb keeps in-frame clones, though not all of them. The table records 220,000 or so clones, 82% of them present only once. The sample taken for sequencing was PBMCs or T cells enriched from blood (not recorded which). Source of these receptors: a woman aged 55-69 years who had recovered from COVID-19.

Here the CDR3 reads CASTQRDVYGYTF. The CDR3, as DNA: TGTGCCAGTACCCAGCGGGACGTCTATGGCTACACCTTC. The chain uses TRBV19 and TRBJ1-2; D perhaps matches TRBD1 (5 bases). CDR3 length: 13 amino acids. The germline V gene has CDR1 LNHDA and CDR2 SQIVND (reference sequence). Trimming removed 7 bases at V and 4 bases at J, with 13 bases between.

This chain joins TRBV29-1 and TRBJ1-2, with TRBD1 matching 10 bases. This CDR3 region has 13 residues. From germline, CDR1 is SQVTM and CDR2 ANQGSEA. Losses at the gene ends were 3 bases for V and 7 bases for J; bases not matched to a gene: 5. CDR3 sequence (DNA): TGCAGCGTTGATTTGGGACAGGGGAGTGGCTACACCTTC. This codes for CSVDLGQGSGYTF.

The gene calls are TRBV9 and TRBJ2-1, with TRBD2 matching 12 bases. V trimming: 0 bases; J trimming: 7 bases; junction bases outside the gene matches: 2. This CDR3 has 15 amino acids. The germline V gene encodes CDR1 SGDLS and CDR2 YYNGEE. The CDR3 bases are TGTGCCAGCAGCGTAGAAGGACTAGCGGGGAATGAGCAGTTCTTC. This codes for CASSVEGLAGNEQFF.

The chain employs TRBV5-1 and TRBJ2-7; 13 bases are a match to TRBD2. The CDR3 length is 18 residues. V lost 2 bases, J lost 0 bases, and 8 bases stayed unmatched. The germline CDR1 and CDR2 sequences are SGHRS and YFSETQ. The CDR3 region has the DNA TGCGCCAGCAGCTTAGGGACTAGCGGGACGAAGCCCTCCTACGAGCAGTACTTC. This sequence encodes CASSLGTSGTKPSYEQYF. The full variable domain, completed using reference TRBV5-1 and TRBJ2-7, is KAGVTQTPRYLIKTRGQQVTLSCSPISGHRSVSWYQQTPGQGLQFLFEYFSETQRNKGNFPGRFSGRQFSNSRSEMNVSTLELGDSALYLCASSLGTSGTKPSYEQYFGPGTRLTVT.

This clone was observed a few times. The chain links TRBV6-6 to TRBJ1-6; D uncertain. CDR1 is MNHNY, CDR2 SVGAGI, per germline (reference sequence). V was clipped by 8 bases and J by 2 bases, with 7 bases between them. CDR3 size: 13 residues. CDR3 region: CASLQTYNSPLHF. The CDR3, as DNA: TGTGCCAGCTTGCAGACCTATAATTCACCCCTCCACTTT.

The chain links TRBV2 to TRBJ1-5; weak D call: TRBD1 (6 bases). The CDR3 has 13 amino acids. CDR1 SNHLY and CDR2 FYNNEI come from the germline V gene. Trimming left V 5 bases short and J 7 bases short, with 12 bases between. CDR3 in amino acids: CASSMGARQPQHF. The CDR3 bases are TGTGCCAGCAGTATGGGGGCGCGGCAGCCCCAGCATTTT. The whole variable domain, filled in from reference TRBV2 and TRBJ1-5, reads EPEVTQTPSHQVTQMGQEVILRCVPISNHLYFYWYRQILGQKVEFLVSFYNNEISEKSEIFDDQFSVERPDGSNFTLKIRSTKLEDSAMYFCASSMGARQPQHFGDGTRLSIL.

The V and J genes are TRBV30 and TRBJ1-3; D call uncertain. V gave up 5 bases and J gave up 0 bases, with 14 bases separating them. The CDR3 length is 15 residues. Germline CDR1 and CDR2: GTSNPN and SVGIG (reference sequence). CDR3 DNA: TGTGCCTGGGGTGCCGGAACTAGCTCTGGAAACACCATATATTTT. Its protein is CAWGAGTSSGNTIYF.

The table lists this clone with a count of one. This CDR3 reads CASRLTHRVIIYEQYF. The CDR3 DNA sequence: TGTGCCAGCAGATTAACTCACAGGGTAATCATCTACGAGCAGTACTTC. The V call is TRBV11-3, the J call TRBJ2-7, with a tentative D call TRBD1 (6 bases). Germline-derived CDR1 and CDR2 are SGHNT and YENEEA. The V gene lost 6 bases and the J gene lost 3 bases, with 21 bases spanning the gap. There are 16 residues in the CDR3.

The chain links TRBV15 to TRBJ2-5, with TRBD2 matching 10 bases. The CDR3 contains 15 residues. CDR1 LNHNV and CDR2 YYDKDF come from the germline V gene (reference sequence). Trimming took 1 base from V and 3 from J; bases not matched to a gene: 2. The CDR3 bases are TGTGCCACCAGCAGAGTTCTAGCGGGAGAAGAGACCCAGTACTTC. This gives the protein CATSRVLAGEETQYF.